A selection of T cell receptor beta chains follows, all from one sample in a study of T cell responses to AZD1222 COVID-19 vaccine. Produced via immunoSEQ multiplex PCR; TCRdb's table is partial and in-frame only. The sample carries 150,000 to 200,000 clones, 94% recorded once. Sequences were derived from peripheral blood, sampled on day 0 of AZD1222 vaccination. These receptors all stem from an adult in good health. CDR3s include the opening cysteine and the closing phenylalanine or tryptophan.

J: TRBJ1-2
V: TRBV12-3/TRBV12-4
CDR3: CASRLSGTGTHTF

J: TRBJ1-5
V: TRBV5-5
CDR3: CASSAQLEPQHF

J: TRBJ2-2
V: TRBV7-6
CDR3: CASSLGGAGELFF

J: TRBJ2-5
V: TRBV12-3/TRBV12-4
CDR3: CASTQGGLQYF

J: TRBJ1-3
V: TRBV6-6
CDR3: CASSPNVGRASGNTIYF

J: TRBJ1-6
V: TRBV5-1
CDR3: CASSLEPYNSPLHF

J: TRBJ1-2
V: TRBV3-1/TRBV3-2
CDR3: CASSQDRRGRGYTF

J: TRBJ1-3
V: TRBV7-9
CDR3: CASSLTGTSGNTIYF

J: TRBJ2-1
V: TRBV25-1
CDR3: CASSGVEQFF

J: TRBJ2-3
V: TRBV5-4
CDR3: CASSLEPGPSDTQYF

J: TRBJ1-1
V: TRBV5-1
CDR3: CASRPQGAGGGTEAFF

J: TRBJ2-1
V: TRBV19
CDR3: CASSLPSTAYNEQFF

J: TRBJ1-1
V: TRBV27
CDR3: CASSLSAVNTEAFF

J: TRBJ1-2
V: TRBV27
CDR3: CASSLKGQDYGYTF

J: TRBJ1-2
V: TRBV30
CDR3: CAWSVSGLYGYTF

J: TRBJ2-7
V: TRBV5-1
CDR3: CASSLGGGIMPYEQYF

J: TRBJ1-1
V: TRBV3-1/TRBV3-2
CDR3: CASSPETDQLNTEAFF

J: TRBJ1-4
V: TRBV5-5
CDR3: CASSLIEMANEKLFF

J: TRBJ2-6
V: TRBV11-2
CDR3: CASREGANVLTF

J: TRBJ1-3
V: TRBV28
CDR3: CASSPKIGQGNTIYF

J: TRBJ1-1
V: TRBV10-2
CDR3: CASEPRRDGNTEAFF

J: TRBJ1-4
V: TRBV7-9
CDR3: CASSSRGTNEKLFF

J: TRBJ2-7
V: TRBV11-2
CDR3: CASSTGDEQYF

J: TRBJ1-3
V: TRBV6-1
CDR3: CASSDRDTGGNTIYF

J: TRBJ1-2
V: TRBV11-2
CDR3: CASRETGQDDGYTF

J: TRBJ1-2
V: TRBV14
CDR3: CASSRDPGGAVGYTF

J: TRBJ2-7
V: TRBV2
CDR3: CASSSGTKEYEQYF

J: TRBJ1-4
V: TRBV20-1
CDR3: CSALRDEKLFF

J: TRBJ1-3
V: TRBV10-3
CDR3: CAISESGRAHSGNTIYF

J: TRBJ2-1
V: TRBV6-1
CDR3: CASSEYLGNEQFF

J: TRBJ2-7
V: TRBV19
CDR3: CASSIEGQGPYEQYF

J: TRBJ2-1
V: TRBV2
CDR3: CASSERREQFF

J: TRBJ1-1
V: TRBV29-1
CDR3: CSVVITQGGAFF

J: TRBJ1-5
V: TRBV9
CDR3: CASSVAGNQPQHF

J: TRBJ2-2
V: TRBV14
CDR3: CASATGTTNTGELFF

J: TRBJ1-1
V: TRBV7-9
CDR3: CASRVGGAFNTEAFF

J: TRBJ1-2
V: TRBV9
CDR3: CASSGGYNAYGYTF

J: TRBJ2-7
V: TRBV5-1
CDR3: CASSLASGGSYEQYF

J: TRBJ1-6
V: TRBV4-1
CDR3: CASSPETESSYNSPLHF

J: TRBJ1-1
V: TRBV6-1
CDR3: CASSEATANTEAFF

J: TRBJ1-2
V: TRBV5-5
CDR3: CASSPPDRPGGYTF

J: TRBJ2-1
V: TRBV6-4
CDR3: CASSDSVTGVDEQFF

J: TRBJ2-1
V: TRBV5-1
CDR3: CASSLRTEQFF

J: TRBJ2-7
V: TRBV4-2
CDR3: CASSQAVESSYEQYF

J: TRBJ2-5
V: TRBV15
CDR3: CATSRGETQYF

J: TRBJ2-7
V: TRBV7-8
CDR3: CASSFPPLTSGSEQYF

J: TRBJ1-5
V: TRBV20-1
CDR3: CSASPGQGPRGNQPQHF